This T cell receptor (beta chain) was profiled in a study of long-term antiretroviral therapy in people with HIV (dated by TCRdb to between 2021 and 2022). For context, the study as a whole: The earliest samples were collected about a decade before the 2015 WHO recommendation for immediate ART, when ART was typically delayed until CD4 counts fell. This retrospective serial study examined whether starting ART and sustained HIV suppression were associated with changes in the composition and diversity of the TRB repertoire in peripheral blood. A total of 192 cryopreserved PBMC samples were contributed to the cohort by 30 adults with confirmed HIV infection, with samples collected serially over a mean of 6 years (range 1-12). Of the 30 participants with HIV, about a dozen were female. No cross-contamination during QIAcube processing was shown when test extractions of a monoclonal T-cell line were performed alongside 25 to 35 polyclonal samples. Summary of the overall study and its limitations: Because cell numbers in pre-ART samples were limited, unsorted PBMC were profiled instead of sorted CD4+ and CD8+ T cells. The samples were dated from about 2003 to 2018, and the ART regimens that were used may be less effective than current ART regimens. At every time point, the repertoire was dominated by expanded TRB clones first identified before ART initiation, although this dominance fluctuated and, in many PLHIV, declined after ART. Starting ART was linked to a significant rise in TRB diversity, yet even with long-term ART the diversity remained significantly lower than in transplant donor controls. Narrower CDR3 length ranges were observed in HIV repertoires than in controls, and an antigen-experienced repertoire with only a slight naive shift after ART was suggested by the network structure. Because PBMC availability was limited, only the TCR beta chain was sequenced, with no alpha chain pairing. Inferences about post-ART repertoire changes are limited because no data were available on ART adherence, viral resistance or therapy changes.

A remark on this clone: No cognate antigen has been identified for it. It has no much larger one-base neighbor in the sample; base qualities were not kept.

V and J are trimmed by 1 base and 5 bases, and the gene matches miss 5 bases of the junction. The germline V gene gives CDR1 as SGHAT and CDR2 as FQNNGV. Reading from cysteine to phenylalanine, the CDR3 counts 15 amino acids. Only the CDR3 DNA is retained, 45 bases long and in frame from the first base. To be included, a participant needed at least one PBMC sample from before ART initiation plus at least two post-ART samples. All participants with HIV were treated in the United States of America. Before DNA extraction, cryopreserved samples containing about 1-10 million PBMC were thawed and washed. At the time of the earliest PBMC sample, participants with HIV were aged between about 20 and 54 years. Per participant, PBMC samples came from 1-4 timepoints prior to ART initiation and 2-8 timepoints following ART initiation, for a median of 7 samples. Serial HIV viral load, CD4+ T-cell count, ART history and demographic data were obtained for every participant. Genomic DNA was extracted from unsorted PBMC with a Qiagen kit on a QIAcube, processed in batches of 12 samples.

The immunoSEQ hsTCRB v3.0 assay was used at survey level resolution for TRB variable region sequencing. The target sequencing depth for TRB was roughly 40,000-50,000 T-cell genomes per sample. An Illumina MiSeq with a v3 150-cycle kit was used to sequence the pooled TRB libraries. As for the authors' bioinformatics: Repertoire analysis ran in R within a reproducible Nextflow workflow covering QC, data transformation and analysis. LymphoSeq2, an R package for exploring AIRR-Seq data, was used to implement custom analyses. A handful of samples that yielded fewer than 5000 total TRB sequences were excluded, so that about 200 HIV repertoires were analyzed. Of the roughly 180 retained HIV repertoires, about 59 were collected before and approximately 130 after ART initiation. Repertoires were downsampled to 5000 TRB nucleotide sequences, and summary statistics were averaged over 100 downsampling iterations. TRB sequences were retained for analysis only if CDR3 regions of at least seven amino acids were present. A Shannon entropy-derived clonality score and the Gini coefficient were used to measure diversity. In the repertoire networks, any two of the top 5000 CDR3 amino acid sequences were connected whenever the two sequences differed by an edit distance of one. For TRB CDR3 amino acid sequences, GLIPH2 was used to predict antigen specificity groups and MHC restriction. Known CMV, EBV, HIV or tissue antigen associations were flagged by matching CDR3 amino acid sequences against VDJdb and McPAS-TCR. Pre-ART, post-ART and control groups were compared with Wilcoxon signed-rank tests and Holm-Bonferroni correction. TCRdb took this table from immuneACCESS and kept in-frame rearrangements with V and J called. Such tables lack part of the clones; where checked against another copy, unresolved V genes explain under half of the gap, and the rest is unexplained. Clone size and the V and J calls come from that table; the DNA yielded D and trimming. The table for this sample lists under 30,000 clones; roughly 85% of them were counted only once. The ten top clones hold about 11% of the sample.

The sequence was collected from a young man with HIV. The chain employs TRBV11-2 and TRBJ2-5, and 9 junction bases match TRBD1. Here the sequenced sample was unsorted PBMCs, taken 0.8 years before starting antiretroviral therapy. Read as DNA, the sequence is TGTGCCAGCAGCTTAGTGGACAGGGGCTGGGAGACCCAGTACTTC. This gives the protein CASSLVDRGWETQYF. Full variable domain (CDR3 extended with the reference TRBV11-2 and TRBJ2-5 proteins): EAGVAQSPRYKIIEKRQSVAFWCNPISGHATLYWYQQILGQGPKLLIQFQNNGVVDDSQLPKDRFSAERLKGVDSTLKIQPAKLEDSAVYLCASSLVDRGWETQYFGPGTRLLVL.